One and the same sample provided the 7 T cell receptor beta chains below, sequenced in a study of blood T cells in healthy people across ages. A J-beta primer mix and a sample-barcoded 5' primer were used in a second PCR of about 7 to 12 cycles. TCRdb reprocessed the 5' RACE reads via MiXCR and lists one record per CDR3 protein. The sample yields about 640,000 distinct CDR3 sequences, under 65% seen once. Sample: blood. The receptors originated from a man aged 55-75 years in good health.

The rearrangement joins TRBV3-1 to TRBJ2-3; 8 bases agree with TRBD2. This CDR3 is 15 amino acids long. The germline CDR1 and CDR2 sequences are LGHDT and YNNKEL (reference sequence). V was pared by 7 bases and J by 6 bases, with 12 bases of the junction left unmatched. CDR3 in amino acids: CASNREPGLGDTQYF. CDR3 in DNA: TGTGCCAGCAACCGAGAACCGGGACTAGGGGATACGCAGTATTTT.

The chain joins TRBV7-2 to TRBJ2-1, with D possibly being TRBD1 or TRBD2 (5 bases each). Per germline, CDR1 SGHTA and CDR2 FQGNSA. The length of the CDR3 is 12 residues. V was cut by 3 bases and J by 12 bases, with 12 bases left in between. The CDR3 DNA is TGTGCCAGCAGCTTGCCGGGACGAGGGCAGTTCTTC. Amino acids: CASSLPGRGQFF.

This clonotype has more than one count but fewer than ten. The gene calls are TRBV7-2 and TRBJ1-6; D may be TRBD1 (6 bases). Trimming pared 3 bases from V and 6 bases from J, leaving 12 bases between. Germline V gene sequence: CDR1 SGHTA, CDR2 FQGNSA. CDR3 size: 15 residues. For the CDR3, the DNA is TGTGCCAGCAGCTTTTCAGGGGCAGGTAATTCACCCCTCCACTTT. It codes for CASSFSGAGNSPLHF.

This sequence joins TRBV11-3 and TRBJ2-5, with D possibly matching TRBD2 (6 bases). The CDR3 is 16 residues long. Germline loops: CDR1 SGHNT, CDR2 YENEEA. Trimming shortened V by 4 bases and J by 5 bases, and 20 bases separated the two germline ends. The CDR3 spells CASSSGKDYRGETQYF. In DNA, the CDR3 is TGTGCCAGCAGCTCCGGGAAGGACTATCGGGGGGAGACCCAGTACTTC. Looking up the rest from reference TRBV11-3 and TRBJ2-5 gives the full variable domain: EAGVVQSPRYKIIEKKQPVAFWCNPISGHNTLYWYLQNLGQGPELLIRYENEEAVDDSQLPKDRFSAERLKGVDSTLKIQPAELGDSAVYLCASSSGKDYRGETQYFGPGTRLLVL.

The chain combines TRBV6-1 with TRBJ2-2; perhaps D is TRBD1 or TRBD2 (5 bases each). V was pared by 6 bases and J by 0 bases, with 11 bases between. Germline V gives CDR1 MNHNS, CDR2 SASEGT. The CDR3 consists of 15 residues. CDR3 amino acids: CASRRGTTNTGELFF. CDR3 coding DNA: TGTGCCAGCAGACGGGGCACAACGAACACCGGGGAGCTGTTTTTT.

V usage is TRBV10-3 and J usage is TRBJ2-4; 9 bases are shared with TRBD2. Near its end, the DNA agrees better with TRBJ2-7, so the J call may be wrong. Germline CDR1 and CDR2: ENHRY and SYGVKD. The length of the CDR3 is 15 residues. CDR3 sequence (DNA): TGTGCCATCAGCACCGGGACTAGCTTTTCCTACGAGCAGTACTTC. The encoded protein is CAISTGTSFSYEQYF.

V usage is TRBV4-2 and J usage is TRBJ2-5; 8 bases are shared with TRBD1. The J call is uncertain, as TRBJ2-7 better fits the DNA end. The CDR3 runs to 13 residues. CDR1 is LGHNA and CDR2 is YNFKEQ in the germline V gene. CDR3 protein: CASSQGTGREQYF. CDR3 DNA: TGTGCCAGCAGCCAAGGGACAGGGCGCGAGCAGTACTTC.